This TCR beta chain emerged from a study of T cell repertoires in cytomegalovirus infection. Study at large: In public TCR beta signatures, there were indications of both CMV infection and matching HLA type. Overall study findings and caveats: The study identified carriers of CMV plus the relevant HLA from cumulative public TCR beta family frequency. Dominant in the ex vivo response were TCR beta clonotypes restricted by HLA-C and specific for CMV.

Germline V CDR1 and CDR2: SGHTA, FQGNSA. Trimming removed 4 bases from V and 2 bases from J, with 14 bases in between. The CDR3 has 15 amino acids. About this clonotype: Its antigen is unidentified.

MiXCR, run by TCRdb on the reads, gives a single entry per CDR3 protein. The sample has 640,000 or so distinct CDR3 sequences; around 31% are singletons. The sample consisted of cultured PBMCs, taken from culture after CMV antigen stimulation. This clonotype originated in a human donor in good health (CMV status not recorded). Some clones in this sample may be carry-over from other donors' samples. This chain connects TRBV7-2 to TRBJ2-5, with unresolved D. The chain's CDR3 is CASSSSYSSQETQYF. The CDR3 nucleotides are TGTGCCAGCAGCTCCTCGTATTCTAGTCAAGAGACCCAGTACTTC.